The 27 T cell receptor beta chains listed next were all sequenced from one sample in a study of blood T cell repertoires in COVID-19. Sequencing was performed with immunoSEQ multiplex PCR; in TCRdb, only in-frame clones are kept and a portion is missing. The sample has approximately 500,000 clones, 89% seen once. The sequenced sample consisted of peripheral blood. These receptors were taken from a man aged 18-30 years with COVID-19, enrolled during active disease.

The V and J genes are TRBV24-1 and TRBJ2-1; 7 positions match TRBD2. Trimming at V came to 6 bases and at J to 3 bases, leaving 4 bases not matched to a gene. Germline V gene sequence: CDR1 KGHDR, CDR2 SFDVKD. The CDR3 is 14 residues long. The CDR3 loop is CATSPGGFYNEQFF. The CDR3 DNA is TGTGCCACCAGTCCGGGAGGCTTCTACAATGAGCAGTTCTTC.

The DNA for the CDR3 is TGTGCCTGGAGGCGGGGACTACCCCTCACCTACGAGCAGTACTTC. Translating gives CAWRRGLPLTYEQYF. This rearrangement joins TRBV30 to TRBJ2-7; 7 nucleotides align to TRBD2. The CDR3 loop spans 15 amino acids. CDR1 is GTSNPN and CDR2 is SVGIG in the germline V gene (reference sequence). Trimming removed 3 bases from V and 2 bases from J; junction bases left unmatched: 10.

This chain uses TRBV3-1 (or the pseudogene TRBV3-2) with TRBJ1-4, with D maybe TRBD1 (6 bases). The CDR3 is 14 residues long. Deletions cut 3 bases from V and 3 bases from J, with 8 bases between. CDR1 is LGHDT and CDR2 is YNNKEL in the germline V gene (reference sequence). As DNA, the CDR3 is TGTGCCAGCAGCCACCGACAGGCTAATGAAAAACTGTTTTTT. It specifies CASSHRQANEKLFF.

The V call is TRBV5-1, the J call TRBJ1-2, with 7 bases matching TRBD1. The CDR3 extends over 15 amino acids. The ends lost 0 bases at V and 4 bases at J; junction bases unmatched: 6. Germline loops: CDR1 SGHRS, CDR2 YFSETQ. CDR3 nucleotides: TGCGCCAGCAGCTTGGAAGGGGGCAAGGGCTATGGCTACACCTTC. Translation gives CASSLEGGKGYGYTF.

In its sample, this clone was seen a few times. The chain combines TRBV18 with TRBJ1-1; D perhaps matches TRBD1 (6 bases). Germline CDR1 reads KGHSH; CDR2 reads LQKENI. The germline V and J ends were trimmed by 1 base and 1 base, with 13 bases remaining between them. The CDR3 is made up of 16 amino acids. Here the CDR3 reads CASSPRGDIANTEAFF. The CDR3, as DNA: TGTGCCAGCTCACCACGAGGGGACATTGCGAACACTGAAGCTTTCTTT.

This chain links TRBV5-6 with TRBJ2-5; 7 positions match TRBD1. Trimming took 1 base from V and 3 from J; bases not matched to a gene: 6. The CDR3 is 15 residues long. Germline V gene data show CDR1 as SGHDT and CDR2 as YYEEEE. CDR3 residues: CASSLPGTVKETQYF. CDR3 nucleotide sequence: TGTGCCAGCAGCTTGCCCGGGACAGTTAAAGAGACCCAGTACTTC. Complete variable domain (other parts from reference TRBV5-6 and TRBJ2-5): DAGVTQSPTHLIKTRGQQVTLRCSPKSGHDTVSWYQQALGQGPQFIFQYYEEEERQRGNFPDRFSGHQFPNYSSELNVNALLLGDSALYLCASSLPGTVKETQYFGPGTRLLVL.

DNA for the CDR3: TGTGCCAGCAGTCAAATACAGGGCTCGCCTAACTACTCTGGAAACACCATATATTTT. It specifies CASSQIQGSPNYSGNTIYF. The chain combines TRBV6-2 or TRBV6-3 with TRBJ1-3, with D possibly TRBD1 on 6 matching bases. The CDR3 consists of 19 residues. The germline gives CDR1 MNHEY, CDR2 SVGEGT. The V and J ends lost 5 bases and 0 bases respectively, with 23 bases between them.

This chain joins TRBV29-1 and TRBJ2-7; no definite D call. Trimming took 7 bases from V and 0 from J, leaving 7 bases between them. The CDR3 spans 11 residues. In germline, CDR1 is SQVTM, CDR2 ANQGSEA. CDR3 in amino acids: CSAAVSYEQYF. In DNA form, the CDR3 reads TGCAGCGCGGCCGTCTCCTACGAGCAGTACTTC.

A single count supports this clone. The V call is TRBV6-1, the J call TRBJ2-6; 10 positions agree with TRBD2. Trimming took 4 bases from V and 4 from J; bases not matched to a gene: 10. CDR3 size: 18 residues. CDR1 and CDR2 (germline): MNHNS, SASEGT. CDR3 DNA: TGTGCCAGCAGTGCCGGTAGCGGGAGGAACTCGGGGGCCAACGTCCTGACTTTC. This codes for CASSAGSGRNSGANVLTF.

The rearrangement joins TRBV6-1 to TRBJ2-7, with D perhaps TRBD2 (6 bases). The V and J ends lost 2 bases and 2 bases respectively, with 13 bases between them. This CDR3 is 15 amino acids long. CDR1 is MNHNS and CDR2 is SASEGT in the germline V gene. DNA of the CDR3: TGTGCCAGCAGTGAACGCCGGGGGTTGCCCTACGAGCAGTACTTC. This translates into CASSERRGLPYEQYF.

The chain has TRBV5-1 and TRBJ2-3; 9 bases agree with TRBD2. The length of the CDR3 is 16 residues. Germline assignment: CDR1 SGHRS and CDR2 YFSETQ. J lost 3 bases, V lost 2 bases, and 7 bases had no gene match. Here the CDR3 reads CASSFLGGGATDTQYF. The CDR3 bases are TGCGCCAGCAGCTTCCTTGGCGGGGGGGCGACAGATACGCAGTATTTT.

This rearrangement joins TRBV5-6 to TRBJ2-1, with 14 bases matching TRBD2. CDR3 length: 17 residues. The trim removed 4 bases at V and 6 bases at J, leaving 9 bases unmatched. Germline CDR1 and CDR2: SGHDT and YYEEEE. This CDR3 reads CASSPRLGTSGSNEQFF. The CDR3 nucleotides are TGTGCCAGCAGCCCGCGGCTGGGGACTAGCGGGAGCAATGAGCAGTTCTTC.

The V call is TRBV12-5, the J call TRBJ1-2, with 10 bases identical to TRBD1. The V and J ends lost 6 bases and 4 bases, in that order; junction bases with no gene match: 8. CDR1 and CDR2 (germline): LGHNT, FRNRAP. This CDR3 has 15 amino acids. CDR3 region: CASGGPGQGIYGYTF. The CDR3 DNA follows: TGTGCTAGTGGAGGACCGGGACAGGGGATCTATGGCTACACCTTC.

The chain is built from TRBV30 and TRBJ2-7, with 7 positions matching TRBD1. The germline CDR1 and CDR2 sequences are GTSNPN and SVGIG (reference sequence). V lost 1 base, J lost 4 bases, and 7 bases stayed unmatched. The CDR3 is 14 amino acids. DNA of the CDR3: TGTGCCTGGAGTGACGACAGGGCTACTTACGAGCAGTACTTC. Translation: CAWSDDRATYEQYF.

This clone has just a few counts. The chain combines TRBV18 with TRBJ2-1; D uncertain. The CDR3 is 14 amino acids. Trimming removed 5 bases at V and 8 bases at J, with 16 bases between. The germline gives CDR1 KGHSH, CDR2 LQKENI. Written as DNA, the CDR3 is TGTGCCAGCTCATCTAAGCGTCTAGAAGATGAGCAGTTCTTC. The encoded protein is CASSSKRLEDEQFF. The whole variable domain, remainder taken from reference TRBV18 and TRBJ2-1, is NAGVMQNPRHLVRRRGQEARLRCSPMKGHSHVYWYRQLPEEGLKFMVYLQKENIIDESGMPKERFSAEFPKEGPSILRIQQVVRGDSAAYFCASSSKRLEDEQFFGPGTRLTVL.

This chain uses TRBV11-2 with TRBJ1-1; the match to TRBD1 covers 7 bases. The germline CDR1 and CDR2 sequences are SGHAT and FQNNGV. Trimming took 4 bases from V and 9 from J; bases not matched to a gene: 11. The CDR3 is 14 amino acids. CDR3: CASSSATGTPKAFF. In nucleotides, the CDR3 is TGTGCCAGCAGCTCGGCGACAGGGACCCCTAAAGCTTTCTTT.

The rearrangement joins TRBV6-5 to TRBJ2-2; 7 bases match TRBD1. The trim removed 4 bases at V and 5 bases at J, leaving 4 bases unmatched. The CDR3 totals 14 residues. Germline V lookup: CDR1 MNHEY, CDR2 SVGAGI. In DNA form, the CDR3 reads TGTGCCAGCAGTTTTCCACAGGGGACCGGGGAGCTGTTTTTT. Amino acid sequence: CASSFPQGTGELFF.

This chain connects TRBV18 to TRBJ2-1, with TRBD2 matching 12 bases. The germline V gene encodes CDR1 KGHSH and CDR2 LQKENI. The CDR3 loop spans 18 amino acids. V shed 4 bases and J 4 bases; nucleotides not matched to a gene: 11. The CDR3: CASSRYVTSGGRYNEQFF. In DNA form, the CDR3 reads TGTGCCAGCTCACGATACGTGACTAGCGGGGGTAGGTACAATGAGCAGTTCTTC.

This chain connects TRBV11-2 to TRBJ2-1; D call uncertain. Looked up from germline, CDR1 is SGHAT and CDR2 is FQNNGV. V lost 1 base, J lost 5 bases, and 3 bases lay in between. The CDR3 is 12 amino acids. Written as DNA, the CDR3 is TGTGCCAGCAGCTTAGGGCACAATGAGCAGTTCTTC. It translates to CASSLGHNEQFF.

The chain employs TRBV19 and TRBJ2-5; the D gene is possibly TRBD2 (6 bases). The CDR3 consists of 13 residues. Germline V lookup: CDR1 LNHDA, CDR2 SQIVND (reference sequence). Trimming took off 4 bases at V and 7 bases at J, with 13 bases between the two ends. The CDR3 reads CASSRIGSGTQYF. The CDR3 DNA reads as TGTGCCAGTAGTAGGATTGGTAGCGGGACCCAGTACTTC.

The genes are TRBV19 and TRBJ1-1, with a weak D call TRBD1 (5 bases). Germline CDR1 is LNHDA and CDR2 is SQIVND (reference sequence). V lost 2 bases and J lost 5, with 15 bases in between. This CDR3 spans 15 amino acids. The CDR3 reads CASSIPPGFGTEAFF. The CDR3 bases are TGTGCCAGTAGTATACCACCAGGGTTTGGGACTGAAGCTTTCTTT.

This sequence joins TRBV6-5 and TRBJ2-5; TRBD1 agrees at 8 bases. Germline V gives CDR1 MNHEY, CDR2 SVGAGI. The CDR3 runs 16 residues. V gave up 4 bases and J gave up 3 bases; unmatched junction bases: 10. The DNA of the CDR3 is TGTGCCAGCAGTTCCCACAGGGGGAGCAACAAAGAGACCCAGTACTTC. Its protein is CASSSHRGSNKETQYF.

DNA of the CDR3: TGTGCCACCGGGACACACTACGAGCAGTACTTC. Its protein is CATGTHYEQYF. This chain connects TRBV10-3 to TRBJ2-7, with a weak D call TRBD1 (6 bases). The germline gives CDR1 ENHRY, CDR2 SYGVKD. The germline V and J ends were trimmed by 10 bases and 3 bases, with 10 bases remaining between them. The CDR3 runs to 11 residues.

The chain recombines TRBV2 with TRBJ1-1; D perhaps matches TRBD1 (5 bases). V lost 5 bases and J 6 bases, leaving 28 bases between the germline ends. Germline-derived CDR1 and CDR2 are SNHLY and FYNNEI. The CDR3 covers 18 residues. CDR3 DNA: TGTGCCAGCAGTAATAGCAGGGAAGGGAAGAGCCACTATTCTGAAGCTTTCTTT. Protein sequence: CASSNSREGKSHYSEAFF.

The chain links TRBV19 to TRBJ2-7, with a possible D match to TRBD2 (5 bases). The CDR3 consists of 16 residues. V dropped 1 base and J dropped 4 bases, with 17 bases sitting between them. From germline, CDR1 is LNHDA and CDR2 SQIVND (reference sequence). CDR3 in DNA: TGTGCCAGTAGTATAGGTTTCGGCGGGCCTCAGTACGAGCAGTACTTC. Its protein product is CASSIGFGGPQYEQYF.

V is TRBV25-1 and J is TRBJ1-1; D perhaps matches TRBD1 (5 bases). Germline values: CDR1 MGHDK, CDR2 SYGVNS. The CDR3 is 13 amino acids. Trimming stripped 0 bases from V and 7 bases from J, with 9 bases between. For the CDR3, the DNA is TGTGCCAGCAGTGAATATGGGGCACTTGAAGCTTTCTTT. It translates to CASSEYGALEAFF.

The chain joins TRBV25-1 to TRBJ2-7, with a weak D call TRBD1 (6 bases). In germline, CDR1 is MGHDK, CDR2 SYGVNS. The CDR3 loop spans 13 amino acids. With 4 bases removed from V and 2 bases from J, the gap between germline ends came to 9 bases. The CDR3 loop reads CASSVTGTYEQYF. CDR3 DNA sequence: TGTGCCAGCAGTGTTACAGGGACCTACGAGCAGTACTTC.